This is a list of T cell receptor beta chains from one sample in a study of cytomegalovirus exposure and HLA in healthy donors. Produced via immunoSEQ multiplex PCR; TCRdb's table is partial and in-frame only. The profile shows some 68,000 clones, more than 95% of them singletons. Source material: PBMCs. All receptors come from a man aged 18 to 30 in good health and CMV-seronegative. Each CDR3 is given with its conserved first and last residue. D genes are given only for firm matches. Not every row has a clone size; where given, it reads once, few, many or a size class.

j_call	v_call	clone_size	d_call	cdr3_nt	cdr3_aa
TRBJ2-7	TRBV28	.	.	TGTGCCAGCACCCCCCGGGAGAGCTACGAGCAGTACTTC	CASTPRESYEQYF
TRBJ2-3	TRBV11-2	.	TRBD2	TGTGCCAGCAGCTCGCAAACTAGCGGAGTCACAGATACGCAGTATTTT	CASSSQTSGVTDTQYF
TRBJ2-7	TRBV7-9	.	.	TGTGCCAGCGGTGAGGTGCGCGAGCAGTACTTC	CASGEVREQYF
TRBJ2-6	TRBV7-9	.	.	TGTGCCAGCAGCACACAACACCCCGATCTCTCTGGGGCCAACGTCCTGACTTTC	CASSTQHPDLSGANVLTF
TRBJ1-5	TRBV10-3	.	TRBD1	TGTGCCATCAGTCCCGGGACAGGGGTTAATCAGCCCCAGCATTTT	CAISPGTGVNQPQHF
TRBJ2-5	TRBV5-1	once	TRBD1	TGCGCCAGCAGCATGGGACAGGGAGAGGAGACCCAGTACTTC	CASSMGQGEETQYF
TRBJ2-5	TRBV4-2	.	.	TGTGCCAGCAGCCAACCAGGACACACACAAGAGACCCAGTACTTC	CASSQPGHTQETQYF
TRBJ2-7	TRBV6-6	.	TRBD1	TGTGCCAGCAGTTACGGGACAGGGGCCTACGAGCAGTACTTC	CASSYGTGAYEQYF
TRBJ2-3	TRBV19	.	.	TGTGCCAGTAGTATAGCCCCAGGACATAGCACAGATACGCAGTATTTT	CASSIAPGHSTDTQYF
TRBJ1-5	TRBV2	.	TRBD1	TGTGCCAGCAGGATACAGGGGGATCAGCCCCAGCATTTT	CASRIQGDQPQHF
TRBJ2-5	TRBV6-5	.	.	TGTGCCAGCAGTCAACAGGGCCGAGAGACCCAGTACTTC	CASSQQGRETQYF
TRBJ2-5	TRBV7-9	.	TRBD1	TGTGCCAGCAGCTGGACAGGGGGCATGGAGACCCAGTACTTC	CASSWTGGMETQYF
TRBJ2-2	TRBV5-4	.	.	TGTGCCAGCAGCGACTTGACAGGCACCGGGGAGCTGTTTTTT	CASSDLTGTGELFF
TRBJ1-5	TRBV28	.	TRBD1	TGTGCCAGCAGTCCTATCCGAACCGGGACAGGGGTCAATCAGCCCCAGCATTTT	CASSPIRTGTGVNQPQHF
TRBJ2-7	TRBV6-5	.	TRBD1	TGTGCCAGCAGTTACGGTTTCGGACAGGATCTCTACGAGCAGTACTTC	CASSYGFGQDLYEQYF
TRBJ1-3	TRBV4-1	.	.	TGCGCCAGCAGCCAAGATTTGGTGAGCTCTGGAAACACCATATATTTT	CASSQDLVSSGNTIYF
TRBJ2-5	TRBV5-8	.	.	TGTGCCAGCAGTCCCAAGTGGGGGCACCAAGAGACCCAGTACTTC	CASSPKWGHQETQYF
TRBJ1-5	TRBV2	.	.	TGTGCCAGCAGTAATATACAGGGAGTGAGTCAGCCCCAGCATTTT	CASSNIQGVSQPQHF
TRBJ2-7	TRBV18	once	.	TGTGCCAGCTCACCACCGCCAGGGCGGTACGAGCAGTACTTC	CASSPPPGRYEQYF
TRBJ1-5	TRBV5-1	.	.	TGCGCCAGCAGCCCCACAGGGTTCAATCAGCCCCAGCATTTT	CASSPTGFNQPQHF
TRBJ2-7	TRBV6-5	.	.	TGTGCCAGCAGCGACCGATACAGGGGAGGCGAGCAGTACTTC	CASSDRYRGGEQYF
TRBJ2-5	TRBV7-9	.	TRBD1	TGTGCCAGCAGCCCACGGGACAGAGAAAAAGAGACCCAGTACTTC	CASSPRDREKETQYF
TRBJ2-7	TRBV2	.	.	TGTGCCAGCAGTGATCTGTCAGGGATAGTTTACGAGCAGTACTTC	CASSDLSGIVYEQYF
TRBJ2-3	TRBV4-2	.	TRBD2	TGTGCCAGCAGCCCTCAATTAGCGGGAGGGAGCACAGATACGCAGTATTTT	CASSPQLAGGSTDTQYF
TRBJ1-1	TRBV2	once	.	TGTGCCAGCAGTGAAGGAAGTCAGGGTCTTCGAGGCACTGAAGCTTTCTTT	CASSEGSQGLRGTEAFF
TRBJ2-1	TRBV29-1	.	.	TGCAGCGTAAAGGGTGACAGTTACAATGAGCAGTTCTTC	CSVKGDSYNEQFF
TRBJ2-3	TRBV15	.	.	TGTGCCACCAGCAGAGACCTCTACTCGACAGATACGCAGTATTTT	CATSRDLYSTDTQYF
TRBJ2-5	TRBV9	.	TRBD1	TGTGCCAGCAGCGGGCAGGAACAGGGGCAAGAGACCCAGTACTTC	CASSGQEQGQETQYF
TRBJ2-1	TRBV5-1	.	.	TGCGCCAGCAGTTCTACAGTTTACAATGAGCAGTTCTTC	CASSSTVYNEQFF
TRBJ2-2	TRBV20-1	.	.	TGCAGTGCTGGCCTAGCCGGGGAGCTGTTTTTT	CSAGLAGELFF
TRBJ2-7	TRBV20-1	.	.	TGCAGTGCTAGAGCGGTGTCAGAGCAGTACTTC	CSARAVSEQYF
TRBJ1-4	TRBV19	.	TRBD1	TGTGCCAGTAGTGGACCCGGGACAGGAGATAGGGGAAAACTGTTTTTT	CASSGPGTGDRGKLFF
TRBJ2-1	TRBV6-4	.	TRBD2	TGTGCCAGCAGTCCTCTAGCGGGAGGTTGGAGGAATGAGCAGTTCTTC	CASSPLAGGWRNEQFF
TRBJ2-7	TRBV29-1	.	.	TGCAGCGTCGGGAGGACAGCTTCCTACGAGCAGTACTTC	CSVGRTASYEQYF
TRBJ1-1	TRBV6-1	.	.	TGTGCCAGCAGTCAGGGCACTGAAGCTTTCTTT	CASSQGTEAFF
TRBJ1-1	TRBV2	.	.	TGTGCCAGCAGTGAGAAAACGGTAGCTTTCTTT	CASSEKTVAFF
TRBJ2-1	TRBV21-1	.	.	TGTGCCAGCAGCAATAGAATACAAACAGGGGAAAGTGAGCAGTTCTTC	CASSNRIQTGESEQFF
TRBJ2-3	TRBV9	.	.	TGTGCCAGCAGCGTAGGAGGGTACAGAGGCACAGATACGCAGTATTTT	CASSVGGYRGTDTQYF
TRBJ1-2	TRBV9	.	.	TGTGCCAGCAGCGGAGACAGTGGCTACACCTTC	CASSGDSGYTF
TRBJ1-4	TRBV28	.	TRBD1	TGTGCCAGCAGCACCCGGACAGGGAGGAATGAAAAACTGTTTTTT	CASSTRTGRNEKLFF
TRBJ2-7	TRBV6-1	.	TRBD2	TGTGCCAGCAGTGAAATTAATAGCGGGAGAGCCTACGAGCAGTACTTC	CASSEINSGRAYEQYF
TRBJ1-1	TRBV2	once	.	TGTGCCAGCAGGCAGATTGGCCAAATTCCTGAAGCTTTCTTT	CASRQIGQIPEAFF
TRBJ1-5	TRBV10-3	once	TRBD1	TGTGCCATCAGTGAGGCAGGACAGGGGGGCCACAATCAGCCCCAGCATTTT	CAISEAGQGGHNQPQHF
TRBJ2-2	TRBV7-3	.	.	TGTGCCAGCAGCTTAATGGGGCTAGCGTCGAACACCGGGGAGCTGTTTTTT	CASSLMGLASNTGELFF
TRBJ1-5	TRBV19	.	.	TGTGCCAGTAGTATTCTGGGACTTAGTTATAGCAATCAGCCCCAGCATTTT	CASSILGLSYSNQPQHF
TRBJ1-5	TRBV27	.	.	TGTGCCAGCAGCCCGACATTCACGAATCAGCCCCAGCATTTT	CASSPTFTNQPQHF
TRBJ2-2	TRBV6-5	.	.	TGTGCCAGCATCGGGGGCACCGGGGAGCTGTTTTTT	CASIGGTGELFF
TRBJ2-7	TRBV28	.	.	TGTGCCAGCAGTTTATTGTCGACAGCCTCCTACGAGCAGTACTTC	CASSLLSTASYEQYF
TRBJ1-1	TRBV28	.	TRBD1	TGTGCCAGCAGTTCACTTATGGACAGGGGGCGATCCTTTGCTGAAGCTTTCTTT	CASSSLMDRGRSFAEAFF
TRBJ2-7	TRBV4-2	once	TRBD1	TGTGCCAGCAGCCAGGAAGGGACAGGGGATCTCACCTACGAGCAGTACTTC	CASSQEGTGDLTYEQYF
TRBJ1-1	TRBV30	.	TRBD1	TGTGCCTGGATCTCCAGGGGGATTGGGGCTTTCTTT	CAWISRGIGAFF